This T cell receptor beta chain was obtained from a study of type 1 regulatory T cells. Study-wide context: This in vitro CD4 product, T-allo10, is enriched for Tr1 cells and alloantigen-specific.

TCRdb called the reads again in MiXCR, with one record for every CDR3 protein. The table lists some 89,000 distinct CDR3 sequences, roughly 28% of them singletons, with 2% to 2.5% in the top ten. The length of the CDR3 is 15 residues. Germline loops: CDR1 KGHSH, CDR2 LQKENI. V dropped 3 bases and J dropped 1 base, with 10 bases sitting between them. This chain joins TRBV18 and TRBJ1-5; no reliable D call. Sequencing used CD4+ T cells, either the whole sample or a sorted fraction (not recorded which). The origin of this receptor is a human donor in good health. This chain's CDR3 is CASSPSMGSNQPQHF. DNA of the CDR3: TGTGCCAGCTCACCTAGTATGGGGAGCAATCAGCCCCAGCATTTT.